Below are 5 T cell receptor beta chains sequenced from a single sample in a study of tumor-infiltrating lymphocytes in primary liver carcinoma. RNA and DNA were co-extracted from roughly 20-30 mg of unsorted bulk tissue. A primer in the constant region served to generate TCR beta cDNA from roughly 450 ng of total RNA. Amplification in three nested multiplex PCR rounds with slightly modified ARM-PCR gave rise to TCR beta libraries. The opening two PCR rounds, approximately 10 cycles each, paired TRBV1-TRBV30 forward primers with a C-beta reverse primer. TCRdb reprocessed the multiplex PCR reads via MiXCR and lists one record per CDR3 protein. The table includes approximately 110,000 distinct CDR3 sequences, 64% detected once. Sequenced sample: liver tumor tissue from sampling region 3. The subset: tumor region T3, left-lateral pole. These receptors all come from a woman aged 55-69 years with primary liver carcinoma and hepatitis B virus infection.

The rearrangement joins TRBV2 to TRBJ2-5; no firm D call. CDR1 and CDR2 (germline): SNHLY, FYNNEI. V was shortened by 4 bases and J by 10 bases, with 16 bases between the two germline ends. CDR3 size: 13 residues. The DNA for the CDR3 is TGTGCCAGCAGTGGGAACAGAAAAGCGATCCAGTACTTC. It yields the protein CASSGNRKAIQYF.

A note on this clonotype: This clone may be a read error of a much larger clone one base away. The chain uses TRBV29-1 and TRBJ2-3, with a weak D call TRBD2 (6 bases). Between the trimmed V and J ends, which lost 2 bases and 6 bases, there was a span of 24 bases. CDR3 size: 17 residues. From germline, CDR1 is SQVTM and CDR2 ANQGSEA. The CDR3 spells CSVEWAGAAGLVDTQYF. The CDR3 DNA sequence: TGCAGCGTTGAATGGGCCGGTGCAGCGGGCCTGGTGGATACGCAGTATTTT.

Remarks on this clonotype: Without the conserved terminal phenylalanine or tryptophan, this CDR3 likely stems from a read error. This sequence joins TRBV11-2 and TRBJ2-2; D unresolved. Per the germline V gene, CDR1 is SGHAT and CDR2 is FQNNGV. The CDR3 totals 13 residues. V lost 0 bases, J lost 9 bases, and 8 bases lay in between. CDR3 loop: CASSLDRARELFY. The CDR3, as DNA: TGTGCCAGCAGCTTAGATAGGGCCAGGGAGCTGTTTTAT.

This clonotype came up a few times. Germline is not matched at one junction end, which may reflect a read error. The V gene is TRBV6-5, the J gene TRBJ1-2; D is uncertain. Germline CDR1 reads MNHEY; CDR2 reads SVGAGI. The CDR3 contains 14 residues. CDR3 nucleotides: TGTGTCAGCAGTTACCATGGTGGGAACTATGGCTACACCTTC. This codes for CVSSYHGGNYGYTF.

For this clonotype: This could be a read error, since a much larger clone is one nucleotide away. The J gene is TRBJ2-1, the V gene TRBV6-4; no firm D call. Germline CDR1 reads MRHNA; CDR2 reads SNTAGT. The CDR3 covers 13 residues. CDR3 loop: CASSDSAVTEQLF. Here the CDR3 DNA reads TGTGCCAGCAGTGACTCCGCTGTAACTGAGCAGCTCTTC.